The 17 T cell receptor beta chains below all came from one sample that was sequenced in a study of blood T cell repertoires in COVID-19 (dated by TCRdb to the early 2020s). Library prep was done by the immunoSEQ multiplex PCR assay. Not all clones reach the TCRdb copy of this immuneACCESS table, which keeps in-frame sequences only. Checked studies attribute under half of the gap to unresolved V genes and leave the rest unexplained. The sample has roughly 140,000 clones on record, about 81% of them singletons. The ten largest clones take up more than 5.5% of the sample. Sequenced input: PBMCs or T cells enriched from blood (not recorded which). All receptors come from a man aged 50 or older who had recovered from COVID-19.

This clone was seen just once. V and J are TRBV19 and TRBJ2-2; 10 nucleotides agree with TRBD2. Germline V gene sequence: CDR1 LNHDA, CDR2 SQIVND (reference sequence). V trimming: 7 bases; J trimming: 0 bases; junction bases outside the gene matches: 8. The CDR3 contains 17 residues. This CDR3 reads CASKVELAGANTGELFF. CDR3 in DNA: TGTGCCAGTAAAGTTGAGCTAGCGGGGGCGAACACCGGGGAGCTGTTTTTT.

The rearrangement uses TRBV12-3 or TRBV12-4 and TRBJ2-4; tentative D call: TRBD2 (6 bases). This CDR3 region has 11 residues. The V and J ends lost 8 bases and 15 bases respectively, with 17 bases between them. The CDR3 sequence: CASSISGDRYF. DNA of the CDR3: TGTGCCAGCTCAATCTCGGGGGATCGGTACTTC.

The chain employs TRBV3-1 (or the pseudogene TRBV3-2) and TRBJ2-1; D may be TRBD2 (6 bases). The V gene's germline CDR1 is LGHDT and CDR2 YNNKEL (reference sequence). The CDR3 length is 13 residues. Trimming left V 1 base short and J 8 bases short, with 9 bases between. The CDR3 DNA reads as TGTGCCAGCAGCCAAGCGGCGGGGTATGAGCAGTTCTTC. Translation: CASSQAAGYEQFF.

This rearrangement joins TRBV18 to TRBJ1-2; 9 bases are a match to TRBD1. CDR1 KGHSH and CDR2 LQKENI come from the germline V gene. Trimming took 4 bases from V and 6 from J; bases not matched to a gene: 12. The CDR3 is 16 residues long. CDR3 amino acids: CASSLSGGQGSHGYTF. The CDR3 DNA reads TGTGCCAGCTCACTTTCTGGGGGACAGGGATCGCATGGCTACACCTTC. Filled out from reference TRBV18 and TRBJ1-2, the complete variable domain reads NAGVMQNPRHLVRRRGQEARLRCSPMKGHSHVYWYRQLPEEGLKFMVYLQKENIIDESGMPKERFSAEFPKEGPSILRIQQVVRGDSAAYFCASSLSGGQGSHGYTFGSGTRLTVV.

V usage is TRBV5-1 and J usage is TRBJ2-2, with D perhaps TRBD1 (5 bases). Between the trimmed V and J ends, which lost 7 bases and 7 bases, there was a span of 17 bases. Per the germline V gene, CDR1 is SGHRS and CDR2 is YFSETQ. The CDR3 has 14 amino acids. In DNA form, the CDR3 reads TGCGCCAGCTCTGAGGACAATCCTGGCGGGGAGCTGTTTTTT. This codes for CASSEDNPGGELFF.

This chain joins TRBV2 and TRBJ1-1; the D is unclear. The CDR3 is 12 residues long. V was trimmed by 7 bases and J by 7 bases, leaving 13 bases between them. Germline assignment: CDR1 SNHLY and CDR2 FYNNEI. The CDR3 loop is CASNLPRGEAFF. CDR3 nucleotide sequence: TGTGCCAGCAACCTTCCTCGGGGTGAAGCTTTCTTT.

This clone appeared many times. Other nucleotide sequences in the sample specify the same CDR3. The chain recombines TRBV6-5 with TRBJ1-2; 7 bases agree with TRBD1. This CDR3 comprises 12 residues. V shed 7 bases, J shed 5 bases, and the junction held 4 bases outside the gene matches. Germline V CDR1 and CDR2: MNHEY, SVGAGI. The CDR3 spells CASKRQGYGYTF. The CDR3 nucleotides read TGTGCCAGCAAAAGACAGGGATATGGCTACACCTTC.

The rearrangement joins TRBV5-1 to TRBJ1-2; D perhaps matches TRBD1 (6 bases). V dropped 0 bases and J dropped 3 bases, with 9 bases sitting between them. The germline V gene has CDR1 SGHRS and CDR2 YFSETQ. The CDR3 length is 14 residues. CDR3 region: CASSLVPGDYGYTF. CDR3 nucleotide sequence: TGCGCCAGCAGCTTGGTCCCAGGGGACTATGGCTACACCTTC.

This CDR3 is CASTRPLTGELFF. CDR3 bases: TGTGCCAGCACCAGGCCACTCACCGGGGAGCTGTTTTTT. The V and J genes are TRBV6-5 and TRBJ2-2, with D uncertain. This CDR3 contains 13 residues. The V end lost 7 bases, the J end lost 4 bases, and 10 bases lay between the germline ends. Germline values: CDR1 MNHEY, CDR2 SVGAGI.

The chain has TRBV7-2 and TRBJ2-1; 9 nucleotides match TRBD2. The CDR3 has 16 residues. V trimming: 2 bases; J trimming: 6 bases; junction bases outside the gene matches: 8. Germline-derived CDR1 and CDR2 are SGHTA and FQGNSA. The CDR3 reads CASSLMGLAGTNEQFF. The CDR3 nucleotides read TGTGCCAGCAGCTTAATGGGGCTAGCGGGGACCAATGAGCAGTTCTTC.

In its sample, this clone was seen once. The chain carries TRBV5-8 and TRBJ1-3; a possible D gene is TRBD1 (6 bases). The CDR3 is 16 amino acids. Germline V gene sequence: CDR1 SGHTS, CDR2 YDEGEE. Deletions cut 0 bases from V and 3 bases from J, with 13 bases between. CDR3 sequence (DNA): TGTGCCAGCAGCTTGGGGACAGTTTTCATTGGAAACACCATATATTTT. Its protein product is CASSLGTVFIGNTIYF.

J is TRBJ2-7 and V is TRBV6-2 or TRBV6-3, with TRBD2 matching 11 bases. The CDR3 spans 16 residues. Germline V CDR1 and CDR2: MNHEY, SVGEGT. Trimming cost V 5 bases and J 0 bases; bases outside gene matches: 6. The CDR3 bases are TGTGCCAGCAGTCAGAGGGGGACTAGCGGCTCCTACGAGCAGTACTTC. It is translated as CASSQRGTSGSYEQYF.

For this clone: The limits of the CDR3 on the DNA are not certain, so only TCRdb's listed CDR3 is given. This chain connects TRBV7-9 to TRBJ2-7; the table gives TRBD2 as D, unverified against the DNA. The CDR3 extends over 19 residues, inclusive of both ends. Looked up from germline, CDR1 is SEHNR and CDR2 is FQNEAQ (reference sequence). The CDR3 spells CASSFGPGLAGGNSYEQYF.

The V call is TRBV10-3, the J call TRBJ2-2; TRBD2 agrees at 8 bases. This CDR3 contains 14 residues. The trim removed 9 bases at V and 1 base at J, leaving 4 bases unmatched. The germline CDR1 and CDR2 sequences are ENHRY and SYGVKD. CDR3 in amino acids: CAIRGGRNTGELFF. The CDR3 nucleotides read TGTGCCATACGGGGGGGCAGGAACACCGGGGAGCTGTTTTTT.

The chain links TRBV3-1 (or the pseudogene TRBV3-2) to TRBJ1-1; TRBD1 agrees at 9 bases. From germline, CDR1 is LGHDT and CDR2 YNNKEL (reference sequence). The length of the CDR3 is 16 residues. J lost 6 bases, V lost 1 base, and 9 bases had no gene match. The CDR3 reads CASSQARTGGRAEAFF. The DNA of the CDR3 is TGTGCCAGCAGCCAAGCTCGAACAGGGGGCAGGGCTGAAGCTTTCTTT.

On this clone itself: A single base separates this from a much larger clone, so it may be a read error. This CDR3 is also generated by other DNA sequences in the sample. CDR3 residues: CASSLAGGGETQYF. In DNA, the CDR3 is TGTGCCAGCAGCTTAGCGGGTGGAGGAGAGACCCAGTACTTC. The chain employs TRBV7-2 and TRBJ2-5; perhaps TRBD2 as D (5 bases). CDR3 length: 14 amino acids. Germline CDR1 SGHTA, CDR2 FQGNSA. Deletions cut 0 bases from V and 4 bases from J, with 9 bases between.

This clone was detected only once. This rearrangement joins TRBV7-2 to TRBJ1-2, with a possible D match to TRBD1 (5 bases). Germline V lookup: CDR1 SGHTA, CDR2 FQGNSA. The CDR3 totals 16 residues. Trimming shortened V by 5 bases and J by 2 bases, and 18 bases separated the two germline ends. The DNA of the CDR3 is TGTGCCAGCAGCCTACCGACGTTGGGGCCGAACTATGGCTACACCTTC. Translated, it gives CASSLPTLGPNYGYTF.